This record covers a single T cell receptor (beta chain). The target of this receptor is not known. No per-base quality is available; no much larger clone lies one base away. The data stem from a study of human T cells and chemical hapten exposure (dated by TCRdb to the early 2020s). About the study as a whole: For sensitization, 2% DPC in acetone was applied to a 2 cm by 2 cm area of upper inner arm skin. Patients additionally received weekly therapeutic DPC doses to the scalp throughout the approximately 22-week study period. Patch testing on the upper back used Finn chambers containing 0.01% DPC, with scoring done after 6 days according to International Contact Dermatitis Research Group standards. The patient cohort, mostly female, included alopecia areata with under or over 50% scalp involvement, alopecia totalis and alopecia universalis. The libraries were sequenced as a pool, and the TCR yield per sample differed mostly because of small variations in library volumes within the pool. Peripheral blood TCR repertoire changes were tracked in vivo in alopecia patients during primary and secondary sensitization to the hapten diphenylcyclopropenone (DPC). Blood samples were taken from patients before sensitization (week 0) and at 2, 6 and about 24 weeks after DPC sensitization. For TCR sequencing, blood came from 25 to 35 alopecia patients at anywhere from one to four time points (pre-sensitization, 2, 6 and 24 weeks). The paper as a whole reports these results and caveats: Significantly more large CDR3 similarity clusters were formed by expanded TCRs than by pre-sensitization or healthy control sets, consistent with antigen-driven responses. The number of PT1 expanded TCRs positively correlated with patch test score, significant at thresholds 8, 16 and 32 but not 4. Because every patient had alopecia, a presumed autoimmune disease, the patients' immune response might differ from that of healthy individuals. After repeated subsampling, the strength of the expansion versus patch-test correlation and the threshold at which it became significant changed. No change with DPC sensitization was found in the number of TCRs above 1 in 1000 frequency, and no evidence of global repertoire structure alterations was found.

V ends up 5 bases short and J 0 bases short, with an unmatched junction base count of 1. The CDR3 spans 12 residues, from the cysteine through the phenylalanine. Of all the DNA, just the CDR3 is kept, 36 bases in frame from base 1. The germline V gene supplies CDR1 SQVTM and CDR2 ANQGSEA. The library came from RACE. The data were produced on a NextSeq 500. During library preparation, unique molecular identifiers were attached to individual cDNA molecules so that TCRs could be counted in a quantitative, reproducible way. Both TCR alpha and TCR beta chains were sequenced from each blood RNA sample. From the authors' description of their analysis: Samples had a median of roughly 99,000 TCRs, with a range from roughly 20,000 to 700,000. The Decombinator software suite was used to annotate the V, J and CDR3 of the TCR reads. For PS versus PT1 abundance plots, all samples were subsampled to the same number of TCRs (28,000). Expanded TCRs were defined as absent before sensitization and observed at least eight times at the 2-week time point. The public reads were quality trimmed at Q25 with fastp and then assembled into clones with MiXCR by TCRdb, keeping productive beta chains. All rows with the same CDR3 protein become a single entry with the most common DNA and genes. The V and J calls and clone size come from TCRdb's table, not from the authors' own analysis. This sample has around 150,000 distinct CDR3 sequences in its table, and around 30% of those were observed once. The ten top clones hold approximately 2.3% of the sample.

Sample time point, as interpreted from the label and publication: patch test 3, about 24 weeks after DPC sensitization. Per the publication, the treatment or condition label means: therapeutic diphenylcyclopropenone sensitization with weekly scalp DPC. At each patch-test visit, blood was drawn before the patch test was applied. To be eligible, patients had to be aged 18 to 70, diagnosed with alopecia and judged suitable for DPC therapy, while pregnant patients were excluded. Total RNA was extracted from unfractionated whole blood that had been collected in Tempus Blood RNA tubes. The sequence joins TRBV29-1 to TRBJ2-7, with TRBD1 identical over 7 junction bases. The TCR sequence derives from a young woman with alopecia areata. Some clones in this sample may be carry-over from other donors' samples. The material sequenced was whole blood, taken in connection with sensitization to the hapten diphenylcyclopropenone (DPC). The DNA sequence follows: TGCAGCGTTAGGGGGCCCTCCTACGAGCAGTACTTC. Its protein reads: CSVRGPSYEQYF.